This T cell receptor beta chain comes out of a study of PD-1 blockade in classical Hodgkin lymphoma (dated by TCRdb to about 2020). About the investigation overall: Nivolumab dosing was 3 mg/kg intravenously every 2 weeks, continuing until either disease progression or unacceptable toxicity. To define a peripheral blood immune signature of response to PD-1 blockade in classical Hodgkin lymphoma, the study combined TCR beta sequencing with CyTOF.

General conclusions and limits of the study: Among trial patients, those achieving complete response had baseline diversity similar to that of newly diagnosed patients, while diversity was significantly lower in partial responders and progressors. Lower diversity was observed in patients in whom nivolumab was started less than 1 year after ASCT, and these patients were excluded from later analyses so that confounding by immune reconstitution would be avoided. The study covered only a single clinical trial cohort, and the causes of the repertoire differences, possibly disease activity or prior therapy, were still not defined. Newly diagnosed patients were reported to have lower baseline TCR diversity than healthy donors, and relapsed/refractory patients were reported to have lower baseline TCR diversity still. A significant rise by C4D1 was seen in CD4+ but not CD8+ TCR diversity (p=0.0027 vs p=0.16), with the rise being most apparent in complete responders (p=0.02).

The Qiagen DNeasy kit was used to extract genomic DNA from unsorted PBMCs and from the negatively selected CD4+ and CD8+ fractions. Using primers that anneal to V and J segments, immunoSEQ multiplex PCR amplified the TCR beta CDR3 regions. A synthetic immune receptor repertoire was used to minimize amplification bias, and any residual bias was removed computationally once sequencing was done. In the source study's methods: Repertoire diversity was quantified as the Shannon entropy index using custom Python scripts. Unsorted, CD4+ and CD8+ repertoires were examined separately, except in combined analyses, for which CD4+ and CD8+ sequences were merged in silico. A clone counted as expanded when the clone's frequency after treatment rose at least 2-fold relative to C1D1, and clones undetected at baseline were given a pseudocount of 0.5. Clones with 0 or 1 copy at C1D1 were classified as singleton clones, and clones with 2 or more copies were classified as non-singleton clones. Clones expanded in unsorted samples were annotated as CD4+, CD8+ or unknown by matching protein sequences in sorted samples from the same patient. Diversity changes from C1D1 to C4D1 were tested in paired samples using Wilcoxon tests. Entries here come from immuneACCESS through TCRdb and include only in-frame sequences with V and J called. Some clones fail to appear in such tables; in the studies checked, an unresolved V gene covers under half of the shortfall, and the cause of the remainder is unknown. The V and J calls and the clone size are those of that table, but D and trimming were determined from the DNA. This sample lists about 12,000 clones; about 90% were detected once. Less than 1% of the sample goes to the ten largest clones.

At the junction V is shortened by 6 bases and J by 0 bases, with 12 bases in between. The CDR3 goes from the cysteine to the phenylalanine over 15 residues. Only the CDR3 region is kept as DNA, spanning 45 bases read in frame from base 1. The germline V gene (reference sequence) supplies CDR1 LNHDA and CDR2 SQIVND. A single count supports this clone. Its cognate antigen has yet to be identified. No base quality information exists; no much larger clone differs at one position. According to the study, the label for this sample's time point signals: cycle 4 day 1 (C4D1), after less than seven weeks of nivolumab. All trial patients had relapsed after autologous stem cell transplantation, with cohorts A, B and C differing in prior brentuximab vedotin exposure. Magnetic negative selection with a Miltenyi CD4+ T cell isolation kit was used to purify CD4+ T cells from thawed PBMCs. The trial cohort included around 60 patients with relapsed/refractory classical Hodgkin lymphoma, and each patient had a best overall response of complete response, partial response or progressive disease. Single-agent nivolumab was administered to trial patients in the multi-cohort phase II CheckMate 205 trial. An independent review committee assessed best overall response using the 2007 International Working Group response criteria. Trial PBMCs were collected immediately before nivolumab initiation (C1D1) and during therapy at cycle 2 day 1 and cycle 4 day 1. Peripheral blood was collected in 8 mL Vacutainer Cell Preparation Tubes, from which PBMCs were isolated by centrifugation and then cryopreserved. Purified CD4+ and CD8+ fractions were prepared only for cases where an additional PBMC sample was available. On LS columns in a quadroMACS separator, the magnetically labelled cells were depleted, and the flow-through was collected as the purified fraction.

The rearrangement combines TRBV19 with TRBJ1-5; the D gene is possibly TRBD1, with 6 bases matching. The sequencing here drew on CD4+ T cells from blood, taken before the fourth cycle of nivolumab. The clonotype was recovered from a human donor with classical Hodgkin lymphoma. The sequenced DNA is TGTGCCAGTAGGTCTGGGGGGCCTAGCAATCAGCCCCAGCATTTT. Translated, it reads CASRSGGPSNQPQHF.